This entry features one T cell receptor beta chain sequence. Its antigen is unidentified. PCR involved 60 Vbeta and 13 Jbeta primers. This table comes from immunoSEQ multiplex PCR, and its TCRdb copy is limited to in-frame clones, with some not included. The top ten clones hold 6.5% to 8% of a sample with about 140,000 clones, around 80% of them seen once. The CDR3 has 14 amino acids. Germline V gene lookup returns CDR1 SGHVS and CDR2 FNYEAQ. Trimming took off 5 bases at V and 3 bases at J, with 13 bases between the two ends. The source of the sample is a study of cytomegalovirus exposure and HLA in healthy donors. Whole-study findings and limits: Researchers reported from a later analysis that most CMV-associated TCR beta chains appeared HLA-restricted. TCR sequences were mostly rare, though some public TCRs occurred in many donors.

Sequenced sample: PBMCs. This receptor was obtained from a man in his forties in good health and CMV-seropositive. This chain links TRBV7-6 with TRBJ1-1; D unresolved. CDR3: CASSIDTTYTEAFF. CDR3 sequence (DNA): TGTGCCAGCAGCATAGACACAACGTACACTGAAGCTTTCTTT.